Below, 10 T cell receptor beta chains from the same sample are listed, as sequenced in a study of T cell responses to AZD1222 COVID-19 vaccine. Sequencing used immunoSEQ multiplex PCR; TCRdb keeps in-frame clones, though not all of them. Among about 64,000 clones, over 80% were seen once, and the ten largest hold more than 6%. The sequences come from peripheral blood, collected 28 days after the second dose of the MenACWY control vaccine. These receptors all stem from an adult who received the MenACWY meningococcal vaccine as a control.

The chain links TRBV21-1 to TRBJ2-2; the tabulated D call, TRBD1, remains unverified against the DNA. TRBV21-1 is a listed pseudogene. The CDR3 loop spans 17 amino acids. The CDR3 loop reads CASSKGTQGLLTGELFF. CDR3 bases: TGTGCCAGCAGCAAAGGAACCCAGGGTCTCCTCACCGGGGAGCTGTTTTTT.

J is TRBJ2-3 and V is TRBV6-2 or TRBV6-3, with D uncertain. This CDR3 contains 15 residues. Germline values: CDR1 MNHEY, CDR2 SVGEGT. With 3 bases removed from V and 2 bases from J, the gap between germline ends came to 12 bases. The CDR3 sequence is CASSYGPTLTDTQYF. The CDR3 DNA reads as TGTGCCAGCAGTTATGGGCCCACGCTCACAGATACGCAGTATTTT.

J is TRBJ1-1 and V is TRBV5-1, with D uncertain. Germline assignment: CDR1 SGHRS and CDR2 YFSETQ. The V and J ends lost 6 bases and 0 bases respectively, with 12 bases between them. This CDR3 is 14 amino acids long. The CDR3 DNA reads as TGCGCCAGCACCAGCCAGTTCATGAACACTGAAGCTTTCTTT. This encodes CASTSQFMNTEAFF.

The CDR3 DNA follows: TGTGCCAGCAGTGCCGGGACAGGGCCCGGGGAGCTGTTTTTT. Translating it yields CASSAGTGPGELFF. V is TRBV2 and J is TRBJ2-2; 9 bases are a match to TRBD1. CDR3 size: 14 residues. Germline V gene lookup returns CDR1 SNHLY and CDR2 FYNNEI. Trimming took 4 bases from V and 6 from J; bases not matched to a gene: 3.

The V call is TRBV9, the J call TRBJ2-4; 7 nucleotides align to TRBD2. Trimming took 4 bases from V and 1 from J; bases not matched to a gene: 8. Per the germline V gene, CDR1 is SGDLS and CDR2 is YYNGEE. The CDR3 contains 16 residues. The CDR3 bases are TGTGCCAGCAGCCCCCCGGCGCGGGGGGCCAAAAACATTCAGTACTTC. Encoded protein: CASSPPARGAKNIQYF.

This chain uses TRBV7-2 with TRBJ2-7; D is unresolved. Germline loops: CDR1 SGHTA, CDR2 FQGNSA. This CDR3 contains 16 residues. With 2 bases removed from V and 3 bases from J, the gap between germline ends came to 17 bases. This CDR3 is CASSLTGSSGNYEQYF. CDR3 DNA sequence: TGTGCCAGCAGCTTAACTGGGTCGTCTGGAAACTACGAGCAGTACTTC.

The chain carries TRBV2 and TRBJ2-2; no definite D call. The V end lost 7 bases, the J end lost 6 bases, and 9 bases lay between the germline ends. Germline values: CDR1 SNHLY, CDR2 FYNNEI. This CDR3 spans 12 amino acids. The CDR3 sequence is CASNGYPGELFF. DNA for the CDR3: TGTGCCAGCAACGGTTATCCCGGGGAGCTGTTTTTT. The full variable domain, completed using reference TRBV2 and TRBJ2-2, is EPEVTQTPSHQVTQMGQEVILRCVPISNHLYFYWYRQILGQKVEFLVSFYNNEISEKSEIFDDQFSVERPDGSNFTLKIRSTKLEDSAMYFCASNGYPGELFFGEGSRLTVL.

This clone was found once. The J gene is TRBJ2-7, the V gene TRBV28, with 8 nucleotides matching TRBD1. CDR3 length equals 12 residues. V lost 10 bases to trimming and J lost 5 bases; unmatched junction nucleotides: 7. Germline V gene lookup returns CDR1 MDHEN and CDR2 SYDVKM. CDR3 amino acids: CATDRGAHEQYF. The CDR3 coding sequence is TGTGCCACCGACAGGGGTGCCCACGAGCAGTACTTC. The entire variable domain, with the rest obtained from reference TRBV28 and TRBJ2-7, is as follows: DVKVTQSSRYLVKRTGEKVFLECVQDMDHENMFWYRQDPGLGLRLIYFSYDVKMKEKGDIPEGYSVSREKKERFSLILESASTNQTSMYLCATDRGAHEQYFGPGTRLTVT.

The J gene is TRBJ1-1, the V gene TRBV4-1, with 7 bases identical to TRBD1. The germline V gene has CDR1 MGHRA and CDR2 YSYEKL. The J segment lost 0 bases and the V segment lost 4 bases, leaving 2 bases of the junction unmatched. The CDR3 has 14 residues. Here the CDR3 DNA reads TGCGCCAGCAGCCGGGGACAGCTGAACACTGAAGCTTTCTTT. Protein: CASSRGQLNTEAFF.

This clone came up many times. The chain combines TRBV5-1 with TRBJ1-6; D gene ambiguous. CDR3 length equals 13 residues. V gave up 6 bases and J gave up 7 bases, with 11 bases separating them. Germline V lookup: CDR1 SGHRS, CDR2 YFSETQ. The CDR3 DNA sequence: TGCGCCAGCAATGAGGGCAGCAATTCACCCCTCCACTTT. This sequence encodes CASNEGSNSPLHF.